Included here is one T cell receptor beta chain sequence, with context. The sample comes from a study of beta chain features in type 1 diabetes. V lost 3 bases, J lost 1 base, and 5 bases stayed unmatched. CDR3 length: 16 residues. Germline V gene lookup returns CDR1 SEHNR and CDR2 FQNEAQ (reference sequence). cDNA synthesis used the whole RNA isolate, giving expressed TCRB sequences. Produced via immunoSEQ multiplex PCR; TCRdb's table is partial and in-frame only. The data contain 300,000 to 400,000 clones, roughly 8% of them singletons. This chain connects TRBV7-9 to TRBJ2-2; 7 positions match TRBD1. The source material was central memory CD4+ T cells from blood. This sequence was found in a woman aged 18-35 years in good health. This chain's CDR3 is CASSFSGGQNTGELFF. The CDR3 DNA is TGTGCCAGCAGCTTTTCAGGGGGACAGAACACCGGGGAGCTGTTTTTT.